The 19 T cell receptor beta chains reported below all come from one sample, sequenced in a study of blood T cell repertoires in COVID-19. The protocol was immunoSEQ multiplex PCR, while the TCRdb copy is restricted to in-frame clones and leaves out a portion. The sample shows about 74,000 clones, roughly 90% of them seen only once. The sequenced sample was peripheral blood. These receptors originate from a man in his forties or fifties with COVID-19, enrolled during active disease.

This clone has a single count. V usage is TRBV9 and J usage is TRBJ1-1, with a tentative D call TRBD1 (5 bases). The V gene lost 3 bases and the J gene lost 3 bases, with 15 bases spanning the gap. The CDR3 loop spans 15 amino acids. Germline values: CDR1 SGDLS, CDR2 YYNGEE. Written as DNA, the CDR3 is TGTGCCAGCAGCGCTTCTGGGGGGGTTTACACTGAAGCTTTCTTT. This encodes CASSASGGVYTEAFF.

V usage is TRBV28 and J usage is TRBJ2-2; 8 bases are a match to TRBD2. The CDR3 runs to 17 residues. From germline, CDR1 is MDHEN and CDR2 SYDVKM. The J segment lost 3 bases and the V segment lost 5 bases, leaving 11 bases of the junction unmatched. The CDR3 loop is CASSAGLVPFHTGELFF. The CDR3 nucleotides read TGTGCCAGCAGTGCGGGACTAGTCCCTTTCCACACCGGGGAGCTGTTTTTT.

The chain recombines TRBV30 with TRBJ1-1; TRBD1 is a possible D gene (6 bases). The germline CDR1 and CDR2 sequences are GTSNPN and SVGIG (reference sequence). The CDR3 totals 13 residues. Trimming shortened V by 5 bases and J by 5 bases, and 15 bases separated the two germline ends. The CDR3 sequence is CAWCQGLGTEAFF. The CDR3 nucleotides read TGTGCCTGGTGCCAGGGGTTAGGGACTGAAGCTTTCTTT. The whole variable domain, remainder taken from reference TRBV30 and TRBJ1-1, is SQTIHQWPATLVQPVGSPLSLECTVEGTSNPNLYWYRQAAGRGLQLLFYSVGIGQISSEVPQNLSASRPQDRQFILSSKKLLLSDSGFYLCAWCQGLGTEAFFGQGTRLTVV.

This clone was picked up one time. The CDR3: CASSVRGPGELFF. CDR3 DNA sequence: TGCGCCAGCAGCGTTAGGGGGCCTGGGGAGCTGTTTTTT. This chain uses TRBV5-1 with TRBJ2-2; TRBD1 agrees at 7 bases. This CDR3 has 13 amino acids. The germline V gene encodes CDR1 SGHRS and CDR2 YFSETQ. V lost 4 bases, J lost 8 bases, and 5 bases stayed unmatched. The full variable domain, rest sourced from reference TRBV5-1 and TRBJ2-2, is KAGVTQTPRYLIKTRGQQVTLSCSPISGHRSVSWYQQTPGQGLQFLFEYFSETQRNKGNFPGRFSGRQFSNSRSEMNVSTLELGDSALYLCASSVRGPGELFFGEGSRLTVL.

For the CDR3, the DNA is TGTGCCAGCTCACCAAGGGATAACAGGGCGAATCAGCCCCAGCATTTT. Amino acid sequence: CASSPRDNRANQPQHF. The genes are TRBV18 and TRBJ1-5, with D possibly being TRBD1 (6 bases). Trimming removed 2 bases at V and 4 bases at J, with 15 bases between. The CDR3 sequence is 16 residues long. The V gene's germline CDR1 is KGHSH and CDR2 LQKENI.

The CDR3 spells CASSLSRGSTEAFF. DNA of the CDR3: TGTGCCAGCAGTTTAAGCAGGGGCTCCACTGAAGCTTTCTTT. The chain carries TRBV27 and TRBJ1-1, with a weak D call TRBD1 (6 bases). Germline CDR1 reads MNHEY; CDR2 reads SMNVEV (reference sequence). This CDR3 region has 14 residues. V lost 2 bases, J lost 4 bases, and 11 bases lay in between.

The V call is TRBV5-1, the J call TRBJ2-7; perhaps TRBD2 as D (5 bases). Between the trimmed V and J ends, which lost 1 base and 3 bases, there was a span of 11 bases. The CDR3 contains 14 residues. Per the germline V gene, CDR1 is SGHRS and CDR2 is YFSETQ. The CDR3 loop is CASSLKGALYEQYF. The CDR3 nucleotides are TGCGCCAGCAGCTTGAAGGGAGCTCTCTACGAGCAGTACTTC.

In regard to this clone: One end of the junction does not line up with germline, which may come from a read error. The gene calls are TRBV7-3 and TRBJ2-3, with 7 bases identical to TRBD1. Germline CDR1 SGHTA, CDR2 FQGTGA. There are 12 residues in the CDR3. DNA for the CDR3: TGTGCCAGCTGGACAGGCACCGATACGCAGTATTTT. Amino acid sequence: CASWTGTDTQYF.

The V call is TRBV19, the J call TRBJ1-1; D not resolved. CDR3 length: 14 amino acids. Germline CDR1 LNHDA, CDR2 SQIVND (reference sequence). Trimming pared 5 bases from V and 1 base from J, leaving 11 bases between. DNA of the CDR3: TGTGCCAGTAGTCCAGGAGGAAAGAACACTGAAGCTTTCTTT. Amino acid sequence: CASSPGGKNTEAFF.

The chain joins TRBV29-1 to TRBJ2-7; TRBD1 matches 8 bases. The CDR3 extends over 12 amino acids. The ends lost 6 bases at V and 1 base at J; junction bases unmatched: 2. Germline-derived CDR1 and CDR2 are SQVTM and ANQGSEA. The CDR3 DNA reads TGCAGCGTGGGGACAGGATCCTACGAGCAGTACTTC. Translated: CSVGTGSYEQYF.

The J gene is TRBJ2-1, the V gene TRBV12-5, with 8 bases that match TRBD1. This CDR3 comprises 14 residues. Germline V CDR1 and CDR2: LGHNT, FRNRAP. Trimming at V came to 1 base and at J to 6 bases, leaving 2 bases not matched to a gene. The CDR3 here is CASGLGTGRNEQFF. As DNA, the CDR3 is TGTGCTAGTGGTTTGGGGACAGGGCGCAATGAGCAGTTCTTC.

The chain combines TRBV7-9 with TRBJ2-4, with D possibly TRBD1 on 6 matching bases. The CDR3 has 13 residues. Germline CDR1 SEHNR, CDR2 FQNEAQ (reference sequence). V lost 5 bases, J lost 11 bases, and 16 bases lay in between. CDR3 in amino acids: CASSRSDSLLQYF. The CDR3 coding sequence is TGTGCCAGCAGCCGCTCGGACAGCCTGCTTCAGTACTTC. Combining the CDR3 with reference TRBV7-9 and TRBJ2-4 gives the whole variable domain DTGVSQNPRHKITKRGQNVTFRCDPISEHNRLYWYRQTLGQGPEFLTYFQNEAQLEKSRLLSDRFSAERPKGSFSTLEIQRTEQGDSAMYLCASSRSDSLLQYFGAGTRLSVL.

This clone occurred once. This chain connects TRBV28 to TRBJ2-7; 7 bases line up with TRBD1. V trimming: 5 bases; J trimming: 1 base; junction bases outside the gene matches: 5. CDR1 MDHEN and CDR2 SYDVKM come from the germline V gene. There are 14 residues in the CDR3. The chain's CDR3 is CASSIDRASYEQYF. In DNA form, the CDR3 reads TGTGCCAGCAGTATCGACAGGGCATCCTACGAGCAGTACTTC.

The V gene is TRBV21-1, the J gene TRBJ2-5; TRBD1 is taken as the D call from the table, unchecked against the DNA. TRBV21-1 is recorded as a pseudogene. The CDR3 contains 15 residues. The CDR3 nucleotides read TGTGCCAGCAGCAAATTATTGGGACAGGGTGAGACCCAGTACTTC. It is translated as CASSKLLGQGETQYF.

V is TRBV5-6 and J is TRBJ2-7; tentatively, D is TRBD2 (5 bases). V lost 0 bases and J lost 6, with 10 bases in between. This CDR3 contains 13 residues. Germline V lookup: CDR1 SGHDT, CDR2 YYEEEE. The DNA of the CDR3 is TGTGCCAGCAGCTTGGGGCTAGCCGGCGAGCAGTACGTC. Translation gives CASSLGLAGEQYV.

This clone turned up a few times. The rearrangement joins TRBV15 to TRBJ2-2; D not resolved. The CDR3 is made up of 15 amino acids. Trimming removed 1 base from V and 0 bases from J, with 6 bases in between. Germline loops: CDR1 LNHNV, CDR2 YYDKDF (reference sequence). CDR3 loop: CATSRVSANTGELFF. CDR3 nucleotide sequence: TGTGCCACCAGCAGAGTAAGCGCGAACACCGGGGAGCTGTTTTTT.

This chain uses TRBV6-5 with TRBJ2-7; 10 positions agree with TRBD2. Germline V CDR1 and CDR2: MNHEY, SVGAGI. Trimming removed 8 bases from V and 5 bases from J; junction bases left unmatched: 6. The CDR3 extends over 13 amino acids. CDR3 protein: CASGTSVVHEQYV. As DNA, the CDR3 is TGTGCCAGCGGGACTAGCGTCGTCCACGAGCAGTACGTC.

The chain recombines TRBV30 with TRBJ1-4; the D gene is possibly TRBD1 (5 bases). CDR1 is GTSNPN, CDR2 SVGIG, per germline (reference sequence). Deletions cut 3 bases from V and 7 bases from J, with 15 bases between. The CDR3 is 14 residues long. DNA of the CDR3: TGTGCCTGGAGCGTGGGCGGGACGAGTGAAAAACTGTTTTTT. It codes for CAWSVGGTSEKLFF.

The chain recombines TRBV27 with TRBJ2-2; 9 bases map to TRBD1. The junction had 3 bases not matched to a gene; V was cut back by 6 bases and J by 4 bases. Per the germline V gene, CDR1 is MNHEY and CDR2 is SMNVEV (reference sequence). This CDR3 has 14 residues. The CDR3 sequence is CASRHRGLTGELFF. Written as DNA, the CDR3 is TGTGCCAGCAGGCACAGGGGGCTCACCGGGGAGCTGTTTTTT.